Sequencing of this TCR beta chain was carried out in a study of response to subunit inactivated influenza vaccine. Overall study findings and caveats: Each seasonal influenza vaccination recruits few new T cells, the authors suggested.

TCRdb re-called the RT-PCR reads through MiXCR, storing one row per CDR3 protein. The sample lists about 310,000 distinct CDR3 sequences, about 20% occurring once. With regard to this clonotype: The antigen remains undetermined.

Germline V lookup: CDR1 SGHTA, CDR2 FQGTGA. CDR3 length: 18 residues. With V trimmed by 2 bases and J by 6 bases, 11 bases remained unmatched. Material: PBMCs from blood, obtained less than 22 months after vaccination. This chain joins TRBV7-3 and TRBJ2-2; TRBD2 agrees at 11 bases. This TCR was sampled from a man between 50 and 75 years old who received an inactivated influenza vaccine. The CDR3 spells CASSLGSGRAEYAGELFF. The CDR3 region has the DNA TGTGCCAGCAGCTTAGGTAGCGGGAGGGCCGAGTACGCCGGGGAGCTGTTTTTT.